What follows is one T cell receptor (beta chain) and its context. Its antigen is still unknown. The CDR3 spans 14 residues. The germline CDR1 and CDR2 sequences are GTSNPN and SVGIG (reference sequence). Deletions cut 5 bases from V and 6 bases from J, with 16 bases between. This entry belongs to a study of T cell responses to AZD1222 COVID-19 vaccine. Broader study findings: After the peak T cell response, and only then, were repertoires sampled. Just 6 or 7 AZD1222 recipients were seropositive at baseline.

Measured with immunoSEQ multiplex PCR; TCRdb has only the in-frame clones, and not every one. Found here are more than 60,000 clones, about 90% of them singletons; the top ten hold roughly a quarter. This clonotype was obtained from an adult in good health. The sequences come from peripheral blood, collected on day 0 of AZD1222 vaccination. This chain joins TRBV30 and TRBJ1-4, with a tentative D call TRBD1 (5 bases). The CDR3 bases are TGTGCCTGGCAACCGGGGGGTGCATATGAAAAACTGTTTTTT. This encodes CAWQPGGAYEKLFF. Full variable domain (missing parts from reference TRBV30 and TRBJ1-4): SQTIHQWPATLVQPVGSPLSLECTVEGTSNPNLYWYRQAAGRGLQLLFYSVGIGQISSEVPQNLSASRPQDRQFILSSKKLLLSDSGFYLCAWQPGGAYEKLFFGSGTQLSVL.